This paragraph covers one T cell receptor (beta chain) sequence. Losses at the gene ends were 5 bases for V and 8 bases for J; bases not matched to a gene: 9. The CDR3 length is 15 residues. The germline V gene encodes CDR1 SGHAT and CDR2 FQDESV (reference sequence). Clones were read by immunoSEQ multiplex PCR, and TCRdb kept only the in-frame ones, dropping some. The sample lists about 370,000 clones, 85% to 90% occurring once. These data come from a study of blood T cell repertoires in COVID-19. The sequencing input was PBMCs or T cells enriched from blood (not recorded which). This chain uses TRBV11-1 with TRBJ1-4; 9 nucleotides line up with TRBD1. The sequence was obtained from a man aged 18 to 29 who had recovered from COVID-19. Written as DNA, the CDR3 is TGTGCCAGCAGCGCGGGACAGGGCAAGATAGAAAAACTGTTTTTT. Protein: CASSAGQGKIEKLFF.